What follows are 6 T cell receptor beta chains derived from one specimen sequenced in a study of CD8 T cells in Susac syndrome. Reverse transcription of about 0.5 to 1 ug RNA used random hexamers. MiXCR was run by TCRdb on the immunoSEQ multiplex PCR reads, yielding one entry per CDR3 protein. Counted here are more than 130,000 distinct CDR3 sequences, about 93% occurring once; the ten biggest clones make up approximately 0.25%. Sequenced sample: CD8+ T cells from PBMCs. The receptors here all came from a human donor in good health.

CDR3 region: CASSSGREPYEQYF. The CDR3 region has the DNA TGTGCCAGCAGCAGCGGGAGGGAGCCCTACGAGCAGTACTTC. This sequence joins TRBV28 and TRBJ2-7, with 10 bases identical to TRBD2. The CDR3 consists of 14 residues. From germline, CDR1 is MDHEN and CDR2 SYDVKM. The ends lost 6 bases at V and 2 bases at J; junction bases unmatched: 4.

CDR3 sequence: CASSQLSGGTEAFF. CDR3 DNA: TGTGCCAGCAGCCAATTATCGGGGGGCACTGAAGCTTTCTTT. The rearrangement links TRBV16 to TRBJ1-1; tentative D call: TRBD1 (5 bases). Germline-derived CDR1 and CDR2 are KGHSY and FQNENV. CDR3 length: 14 residues. V lost 1 base, J lost 4 bases, and 10 bases lay in between. Supplemented by reference TRBV16 and TRBJ1-1, the full variable domain reads GEEVAQTPKHLVRGEGQKAKLYCAPIKGHSYVFWYQQVLKNEFKFLISFQNENVFDETGMPKERFSAKCLPNSPCSLEIQATKLEDSAVYFCASSQLSGGTEAFFGQGTRLTVV.

V usage is TRBV11-2 and J usage is TRBJ2-3; D ambiguous. The CDR3 has 12 residues. Deletions cut 7 bases from V and 4 bases from J, with 9 bases between. Per the germline V gene, CDR1 is SGHAT and CDR2 is FQNNGV. The CDR3 DNA sequence: TGTGCCAGCAAATGGGTGGCAGATACGCAGTATTTT. Its protein product is CASKWVADTQYF.

This clonotype appeared once. The chain joins TRBV20-1 to TRBJ2-1; D perhaps matches TRBD2 (5 bases). There are 12 residues in the CDR3. Germline-derived CDR1 and CDR2 are DFQATT and SNEGSKA (reference sequence). V was pared by 6 bases and J by 9 bases, with 15 bases between. The CDR3 sequence: CSARAAAGEQFF. DNA of the CDR3: TGCAGTGCCCGCGCGGCGGCGGGTGAGCAGTTCTTC.

This chain joins TRBV6-6 and TRBJ2-1, with D hard to call. V lost 4 bases to trimming and J lost 1 base, with 8 bases between them. The length of the CDR3 is 14 residues. The germline V gene has CDR1 MNHNY and CDR2 SVGAGI (reference sequence). The CDR3 loop is CASSSLGSYNEQFF. CDR3 nucleotides: TGTGCCAGCAGTTCTTTGGGTTCCTACAATGAGCAGTTCTTC.

The genes are TRBV24-1 and TRBJ2-1; D gene unclear. V shed 10 bases and J shed 6 bases, with 9 bases lying between them. The CDR3 has 11 residues. Germline V gives CDR1 KGHDR, CDR2 SFDVKD. The chain's CDR3 is CATGYSNEQFF. The CDR3 DNA follows: TGTGCCACGGGATATTCCAATGAGCAGTTCTTC.